This TCR beta chain originates from a study of cytomegalovirus exposure and HLA in healthy donors (dated by TCRdb to about 2017). For context, the study as a whole: An earlier analysis of more than 550 of the donors reported 276 Gb of sequence data and around 110 million unique TCR beta sequences obtained from some 200 million T cells. Roughly 300 gigabases of sequencing data and around 87 million unique TCR sequences were included in an early release covering over 600 HLA-typed donors. Among the roughly 400 genotyped donors, under 90% belonged to the genetic ancestry cluster associated with self-reported Caucasian donors. The aim of the study was to test whether cataloging public T cell receptors could identify signatures of past pathogen exposure. The study used immunosequencing to profile the T cell repertoires of approximately 640 subjects and linked those repertoires to cytomegalovirus serostatus. In addition to the first cohort of 650 to 750 subjects, a separate validation cohort of under 150 different subjects was used. High-throughput TCR immunosequencing, statistical association of individual TCRs with disease status, and machine learning were combined to predict cytomegalovirus infection status. A later analysis re-examined previously published TCR beta repertoires from hundreds of donors and added high-resolution HLA genotyping to investigate patterns of TCR occurrence. Rather than drawing on any new phenotypic data, the later analysis identified candidate immune exposures from TCR beta sequences and the way those sequences occurred across donors. An earlier analysis of around 580 of the donors used high-throughput TCR beta sequencing to judge whether each TCR beta V gene segment behaved as functional or pseudogenic. Donor age, sex, ethnicity and CMV serostatus were compiled together with the repertoire data. Genome-wide SNP genotypes for about 65% of the 666 donors were used in a later genetic analysis, which treated that subset as a discovery cohort. Every repertoire in the discovery cohort had been generated on one and the same sequencing platform. HLA typing covered class I and class II loci at four-digit resolution. The number of typed donors differed by locus: 629-630 for A, B, C, DRB1 and DQB1; roughly 510 for DQA1; about 600 for DPA1; and some 470 for DPB1. Because of strong linkage in the cohort, roughly five DR-DQ haplotypes were treated as single units for association and clustering. Across approximately 420 genotyped donors of the cohort, an average of approximately 240,000 unique TCR beta nucleotide sequences per donor were sequenced, and approximately 19% of those sequences were non-productive. Overall results and qualifications from the work: An earlier analysis of around 600 of the donors showed that most TCR beta V segments appeared in productive rearrangements either about 87% or about 30% of the time, which broadly matched IMGT annotations. The classifier was reported to diagnose cytomegalovirus status with high specificity and sensitivity in both the original and validation cohorts. The 87-base-pair reads could not distinguish some IMGT-functional V segments, including TRBV6-2 and TRBV6-3, so those segments were excluded. Most TCR sequences were seen in very few donors, while some public TCRs were found in many individuals. A cluster of highly shared sequence variants was judged likely to represent a technical artifact of the sequencing pipeline. A further reported finding was that TCR beta sequences accurately predicted the HLA-A and HLA-B alleles for most subjects in the first cohort. Because HLA typing was unavailable for some donors at each locus, only the typed subset was used in association tests. The study gave a list of 150 to 200 TCR beta chains associated with cytomegalovirus. Linkage disequilibrium might explain the correlated functional status among segregating V segments, but an unknown experimental factor could not be ruled out. A later analysis found that most CMV-associated TCR beta chains appeared HLA-restricted, with HLA associations seemingly driven largely by CMV exposure. The authors suggested that the approach could potentially be extended to other disease states and immunological phenotypes. In vitro tests confirmed that a few of the cytomegalovirus-associated TCR beta chains recognize cytomegalovirus antigens. In this cohort, only TCR beta chains were sequenced, and detectable features were limited by the absence of alpha or paired-chain data. According to a later analysis, parvovirus B19, influenza, CMV and Epstein-Barr virus appeared linked to several top co-occurrence clusters. When HLA alleles, especially DR and DQ, strongly co-occurred, attributing TCR associations to individual alleles was difficult. Compared with the 666-donor mean, donors in an Asian-associated ancestry cluster had fewer N-insertions in productive TCRs, according to a later genetic analysis. In a later analysis, TCR association rates were found to vary across HLA loci, with the most associated TCRs seen for DRB1 alleles and the fewest for HLA-C alleles. In a later analysis, HLA-associated TCR beta chains showed more clonal expansion and lower generation probabilities than non-associated chains that were equally common. CMV serostatus was the only immune exposure information available for the cohort. A later genetic analysis associated a missense DCLRE1C variant with V-gene and J-gene trimming of TCR beta chains, and an independent cohort replicated the association. At a false discovery rate of 0.05, a later analysis linked under 20,000 TCR beta sequences to specific HLA alleles. Presence/absence analyses assumed roughly uniform sequencing depth across donors, an assumption that may not hold. Because counts were too low, roughly 17 rarely observed V segments, including chromosome 9 orphons, were left out of the earlier analysis of 500 to 650 of the donors.

V lost 4 bases and J lost 5 bases, and the count of bases not matched to a germline gene is 4. The germline V gene (reference sequence) sets CDR1 to LNHNV and CDR2 to YYDKDF. From the cysteine through the phenylalanine, the CDR3 covers 14 amino acids. Just CDR3 DNA is preserved here, 42 bases in frame from base 1. Receptors were amplified or captured by the immunoSEQ multiplex PCR assay. For the multiplex PCR, a mixture combining 60 forward primers for TCR Vbeta segments and 13 reverse primers for TCR Jbeta segments was used. The CDR3 region of rearranged TCR beta genes was amplified from genomic DNA with a multiplex PCR assay. Amplified TCR beta libraries were sequenced as 87-base-pair reads on the Illumina HiSeq System. The source study handled its data this way. In a later analysis, some 80 million unique TCR beta chains were counted across the roughly 700 repertoires, and about 10 million of these chains were shared by at least two donors. Raw reads were error-corrected and collapsed into unique sequences with a nearest-neighbor algorithm that merged closely related sequences to remove PCR and sequencing errors. CDR3 sequences were aligned to IMGT reference sequences to assign V, D and J gene segments. Each retained sequence needed at least a six-nucleotide match to both a V gene segment and a J gene segment. Rearrangements were classified as productive when the CDR3 lacked stop codons and remained in frame with V and J, and all other rearrangements were classified as non-productive. Following IMGT convention, CDR3 was defined as the stretch from the second conserved V-encoded cysteine to the conserved J-encoded phenylalanine. Sequences without an unambiguous match to a single V gene segment were excluded from the earlier analysis of approximately 560 of the donors. An earlier analysis of about 600 of the donors called V segments functional above 56.7% productive rearrangements and segregating when the between-donor standard deviation exceeded 5%. A statistical classification framework was developed to diagnose cytomegalovirus status using the catalog of TCR beta chain sequences. In a later analysis, TCR nucleotide sequences were compared against IMGT/GENE-DB human TR gene sequences so that V and J genes could be assigned. The TCRdist pipeline was used in a later analysis to assign CDR3 sequences and most-parsimonious VDJ recombination scenarios. In a later analysis, each TCR beta chain was defined by its CDR3 amino acid sequence together with its V-gene family, and reads lacking a unique V-gene family were excluded. As a way to deal with suspected cross-contamination and a sequencing artifact, a later analysis dropped over 550 nucleotide sequences that were highly shared and had low generation probability. A later analysis calculated a clonal expansion index for each public chain from normalized within-repertoire ranks of inferred template counts. Generation probabilities in a later analysis came from a VDJ recombination model fitted to out-of-frame rearrangements, and those results were checked against IGoR. A later analysis scored TCR-TCR, TCR-HLA and TCR-CMV co-occurrence with hypergeometric tests, applying a repertoire-size bias correction to TCR pairs. False discovery rates were estimated in a later analysis by permuting HLA or CMV assignments 20 times. In a later analysis, co-occurring TCRs were grouped using DBSCAN, and TCRdist sequence similarity was added for clustering within HLA-allele-positive subsets. For co-occurrence clustering, repertoires with fewer than 30,000 or more than 120,000 public chains were excluded, along with a handful of repertoires with anomalous nucleotide sharing. TCRdb mirrors the immuneACCESS table, restricted to in-frame sequences. Some clones are absent from its copies; in checked studies, under half trace to an unresolved V gene, and the reason for the others is unknown. V and J calls and clone size are given by that table; D and trimming were obtained from the DNA. The sample yields a few hundred thousand clones; 80% to 95% were counted once. The top ten clones comprise roughly 1.6% of the sample.

The cohort was made up of about 670 healthy bone marrow donors. Cohort members were all nominally healthy when sampled, although unrecorded immune exposures were likely present. The donor was CMV seronegative and was included in the group of 352 seronegative cohort members. Each donor provided a peripheral blood sample, and peripheral blood mononuclear cells were used for TCR beta sequencing. Genomic DNA extraction from the blood cell samples was performed with the Qiagen DNeasy Blood Extraction Kit. As for this clone: What this receptor recognizes is not known. Base qualities were left out, and no much larger clone turns up one base away.

The sample taken for sequencing was PBMCs. Here the chain combines TRBV15 and TRBJ2-3; 9 nucleotides in the junction match TRBD1. The TCR originated in a girl between 2 and 10 years old in good health and CMV-seronegative. The CDR3 protein sequence reads: CATSKGQGGDTQYF. The bases read TGTGCCACCAGCAAGGGACAGGGTGGAGATACGCAGTATTTT. The full variable domain, with segments outside the CDR3 supplied by the reference TRBV15 and TRBJ2-3 proteins, appears as DAMVIQNPRYQVTQFGKPVTLSCSQTLNHNVMYWYQQKSSQAPKLLFHYYDKDFNNEADTPDNFQSRRPNTSFCFLDIRSPGLGDTAMYLCATSKGQGGDTQYFGPGTRLTVL.